These 27 T cell receptor beta chains were all obtained from the same sample, sequenced in a study of OX40 agonist ivuxolimab in advanced cancers. Measured with immunoSEQ multiplex PCR; TCRdb has only the in-frame clones, and not every one. There are around 15,000 clones in the sample; 77% occur only once, and more than 30% lies in the top ten. This specimen was CD4+ or CD8+ T cells sorted from blood, taken in a trial of the OX40 agonist ivuxolimab. These receptors originate from an adult with an advanced solid tumor such as melanoma, head and neck, liver or kidney cancer.

The chain uses TRBV13 and TRBJ2-2, with a possible D match to TRBD2 (6 bases). CDR1 is PRHDT and CDR2 is FYEKMQ in the germline V gene (reference sequence). Trimming stripped 5 bases from V and 6 bases from J, with 19 bases between. The CDR3 loop spans 16 amino acids. The CDR3 DNA sequence: TGTGCCAGCAGCCCCACCAGCGGGTTTGAACCCGGGGAGCTGTTTTTT. Protein product: CASSPTSGFEPGELFF.

The CDR3 DNA reads TGTGCCAGCAGCTTAGCGACAGGGAGAAACAATCAGCCCCAGCATTTT. Protein: CASSLATGRNNQPQHF. The rearrangement links TRBV7-2 to TRBJ1-5, with 7 bases fitting TRBD1. V was pared by 0 bases and J by 3 bases, with 5 bases of the junction left unmatched. The CDR3 runs 16 residues. From germline, CDR1 is SGHTA and CDR2 FQGNSA.

This clone was detected a few times. The V call is TRBV19, the J call TRBJ2-5; 13 bases map to TRBD2. Losses at the gene ends were 5 bases for V and 3 bases for J; bases not matched to a gene: 6. The CDR3 consists of 16 residues. The V gene's germline CDR1 is LNHDA and CDR2 SQIVND (reference sequence). Here the CDR3 DNA reads TGTGCCAGTAGTCAGGGACTAGCGGGAACCGAAGAGACCCAGTACTTC. Amino acids: CASSQGLAGTEETQYF.

This clone was seen only a few times. The J gene is TRBJ2-7, the V gene TRBV9; TRBD1 matches at 9 bases. Trimming at V came to 4 bases and at J to 5 bases, leaving 10 bases not matched to a gene. The germline V gene has CDR1 SGDLS and CDR2 YYNGEE. This CDR3 contains 15 residues. CDR3 DNA: TGTGCCAGCAGCCCACCAGGGACAGGGAGCCACGAGCAGTACTTC. It translates to CASSPPGTGSHEQYF.

The CDR3 DNA reads as TGTGCCAGCTCACCAGCGGGCGCGGATGGAACTGAAGCTTTCTTT. It encodes CASSPAGADGTEAFF. The chain carries TRBV18 and TRBJ1-1; D uncertain. The germline V gene encodes CDR1 KGHSH and CDR2 LQKENI. This CDR3 has 15 amino acids. The germline V and J ends were trimmed by 2 bases and 5 bases, with 15 bases remaining between them.

V gene TRBV27 combines with J gene TRBJ2-5; no clear D. CDR3 size: 12 residues. Trimming stripped 5 bases from V and 1 base from J, with 5 bases between. Germline CDR1 MNHEY, CDR2 SMNVEV (reference sequence). The CDR3 sequence is CASSDPQETQYF. The CDR3 coding sequence is TGTGCCAGCAGTGATCCCCAAGAGACCCAGTACTTC.

This clone has only a few counts. V usage is TRBV19 and J usage is TRBJ1-1; 7 bases line up with TRBD1. This CDR3 is 15 amino acids long. The germline CDR1 and CDR2 sequences are LNHDA and SQIVND (reference sequence). V lost 8 bases to trimming and J lost 2 bases; unmatched junction nucleotides: 11. This CDR3 reads CASAFDREGNTEAFF. The CDR3 region has the DNA TGTGCCAGTGCCTTTGACAGGGAGGGAAACACTGAAGCTTTCTTT.

By share of the sample, this clone is medium-sized. The V call is TRBV5-1, the J call TRBJ1-5; tentative D call: TRBD1 (5 bases). Trimming took 4 bases from V and 3 from J, leaving 20 bases between them. The CDR3 consists of 17 residues. Looked up from germline, CDR1 is SGHRS and CDR2 is YFSETQ. The CDR3 DNA is TGCGCCAGCAGCGAAGGGGCCCCGGGGAGTTTCAATCAGCCCCAGCATTTT. Translating gives CASSEGAPGSFNQPQHF.

This clone was seen a handful of times. V usage is TRBV28 and J usage is TRBJ2-1; D is unresolved. V lost 6 bases, J lost 9 bases, and 9 bases lay in between. The CDR3 is 11 residues long. Germline values: CDR1 MDHEN, CDR2 SYDVKM. CDR3 bases: TGTGCCAGCAGCCAAGGAATTGAGCAGTTCTTC. As protein: CASSQGIEQFF.

V is TRBV4-1 and J is TRBJ2-7, with 8 bases that match TRBD1. This CDR3 region has 14 residues. Germline lookup yields CDR1 MGHRA and CDR2 YSYEKL. V dropped 0 bases and J dropped 2; count of bases not matched to a gene: 0. CDR3 sequence (DNA): TGCGCCAGCAGCCAAGACAGGGGGCCCTACGAGCAGTACTTC. Encoded protein: CASSQDRGPYEQYF.

This chain links TRBV2 with TRBJ1-1, with D possibly being TRBD1 (5 bases). Germline V gene lookup returns CDR1 SNHLY and CDR2 FYNNEI. Trimming pared 6 bases from V and 1 base from J, leaving 9 bases between. CDR3 size: 13 residues. Written as DNA, the CDR3 is TGTGCCAGCAGCCGCGACAGGAACACTGAAGCTTTCTTT. It encodes CASSRDRNTEAFF.

This sequence joins TRBV28 and TRBJ2-7; a possible D gene is TRBD2 (6 bases). Germline V lookup: CDR1 MDHEN, CDR2 SYDVKM. Trimming cost V 5 bases and J 6 bases, with 20 bases left between them. The CDR3 has 15 residues. The CDR3: CASSTNGRNLGEQYF. In DNA form, the CDR3 reads TGTGCCAGCAGTACCAACGGGAGAAATCTGGGCGAGCAGTACTTC.

This clone appeared once. The V gene is TRBV2, the J gene TRBJ2-1; 14 nucleotides agree with TRBD2. The V gene's germline CDR1 is SNHLY and CDR2 FYNNEI. With 6 bases clipped from V and 5 bases from J, the junction kept 9 bases outside the gene matches. CDR3 length equals 17 residues. CDR3 protein: CASRDRLAGGPDNEQFF. In DNA, the CDR3 is TGTGCCAGCAGAGACCGACTAGCGGGAGGGCCCGACAATGAGCAGTTCTTC.

The gene calls are TRBV28 and TRBJ2-1; 10 nucleotides agree with TRBD2. The junction had 2 bases not matched to a gene; V was cut back by 6 bases and J by 3 bases. The CDR3 length is 14 residues. Germline assignment: CDR1 MDHEN and CDR2 SYDVKM. The CDR3 region is CASRLAGYYNEQFF. In DNA form, the CDR3 reads TGTGCCAGCAGACTAGCGGGGTACTACAATGAGCAGTTCTTC.

The genes are TRBV13 and TRBJ2-3, with D perhaps TRBD1 (5 bases). Trimming left V 5 bases short and J 4 bases short, with 10 bases between. Germline CDR1 is PRHDT and CDR2 is FYEKMQ (reference sequence). The CDR3 extends over 13 amino acids. Written as DNA, the CDR3 is TGTGCCAGCAGCACCAGGGCTCCAGATACGCAGTATTTT. Amino acids: CASSTRAPDTQYF.

The chain links TRBV10-3 to TRBJ1-1, with 12 bases identical to TRBD1. CDR3 length equals 17 residues. V lost 4 bases, J lost 5 bases, and 11 bases stayed unmatched. In germline, CDR1 is ENHRY, CDR2 SYGVKD. The CDR3 loop reads CAISAWDRGLVGTEAFF. DNA for the CDR3: TGTGCCATCAGTGCGTGGGACAGGGGGCTTGTAGGGACTGAAGCTTTCTTT.

This chain connects TRBV4-1 to TRBJ2-7, with 7 nucleotides matching TRBD1. V lost 2 bases to trimming and J lost 2 bases; unmatched junction nucleotides: 3. Germline CDR1 is MGHRA and CDR2 is YSYEKL. This CDR3 contains 14 residues. The CDR3 here is CASSQLQGAYEQYF. The DNA for the CDR3 is TGCGCCAGCAGCCAACTCCAGGGGGCCTACGAGCAGTACTTC.

This clone was picked up a small number of times. The chain employs TRBV19 and TRBJ2-7, with D perhaps TRBD2 (5 bases). Germline CDR1 is LNHDA and CDR2 is SQIVND (reference sequence). CDR3 size: 14 residues. The germline V and J ends were trimmed by 5 bases and 3 bases, with 14 bases remaining between them. The CDR3 coding sequence is TGTGCCAGTAGTCTTACGGGATCCGTCTACGAGCAGTACTTC. Amino acids: CASSLTGSVYEQYF.

The chain links TRBV4-1 to TRBJ2-7, with 8 positions matching TRBD1. There are 13 residues in the CDR3. Germline lookup yields CDR1 MGHRA and CDR2 YSYEKL. V was clipped by 4 bases and J by 5 bases; unmatched bases: 4. CDR3 in amino acids: CASSRTGQDEQYF. CDR3 in DNA: TGCGCCAGCAGCCGGACAGGGCAGGACGAGCAGTACTTC.

V usage is TRBV28 and J usage is TRBJ2-7, with 11 bases identical to TRBD1. The CDR3 has 17 amino acids. J lost 3 bases, V lost 6 bases, and 13 bases had no gene match. Germline V gene lookup returns CDR1 MDHEN and CDR2 SYDVKM. CDR3 nucleotide sequence: TGTGCCAGCAGCTCTAATACCGGGACAGGGGGTCTCTACGAGCAGTACTTC. As protein: CASSSNTGTGGLYEQYF. Looking up the rest from reference TRBV28 and TRBJ2-7 gives the full variable domain: DVKVTQSSRYLVKRTGEKVFLECVQDMDHENMFWYRQDPGLGLRLIYFSYDVKMKEKGDIPEGYSVSREKKERFSLILESASTNQTSMYLCASSSNTGTGGLYEQYFGPGTRLTVT.

The chain employs TRBV15 and TRBJ2-7; D call uncertain. Germline lookup yields CDR1 LNHNV and CDR2 YYDKDF (reference sequence). This CDR3 has 13 residues. V was shortened by 2 bases and J by 10 bases, with 15 bases between the two germline ends. CDR3 sequence reads: CATSRLYPADQYF. CDR3 coding DNA: TGTGCCACCAGCAGATTATACCCCGCGGATCAGTACTTC. Based on the CDR3 plus reference TRBV15 and TRBJ2-7, the full variable domain is DAMVIQNPRYQVTQFGKPVTLSCSQTLNHNVMYWYQQKSSQAPKLLFHYYDKDFNNEADTPDNFQSRRPNTSFCFLDIRSPGLGDTAMYLCATSRLYPADQYFGPGTRLTVT.

The V gene is TRBV6-1, the J gene TRBJ2-7; TRBD1 might be the D (6 bases). This CDR3 has 17 amino acids. CDR1 MNHNS and CDR2 SASEGT come from the germline V gene. Trimming stripped 2 bases from V and 3 bases from J, with 20 bases between. Here the CDR3 reads CASSEPSSGAGHYEQYF. DNA of the CDR3: TGTGCCAGCAGTGAACCGAGCTCAGGGGCAGGTCACTACGAGCAGTACTTC.

The J gene is TRBJ1-1, the V gene TRBV28, with 7 nucleotides matching TRBD1. Germline V gives CDR1 MDHEN, CDR2 SYDVKM. The V segment lost 11 bases and the J segment 3 bases; nucleotides outside the gene matches: 15. This CDR3 has 15 residues. The CDR3 region is CAGGGSRGSYTEAFF. The CDR3 DNA reads TGTGCCGGAGGTGGATCCAGGGGGAGTTACACTGAAGCTTTCTTT. The full variable domain, its missing parts supplied by reference TRBV28 and TRBJ1-1, is DVKVTQSSRYLVKRTGEKVFLECVQDMDHENMFWYRQDPGLGLRLIYFSYDVKMKEKGDIPEGYSVSREKKERFSLILESASTNQTSMYLCAGGGSRGSYTEAFFGQGTRLTVV.

V is TRBV30 and J is TRBJ2-6; D remains ambiguous. Germline V lookup: CDR1 GTSNPN, CDR2 SVGIG (reference sequence). Trimming removed 2 bases at V and 0 bases at J, with 8 bases between. The CDR3 contains 15 residues. The CDR3 spells CAWSKPNSGANVLTF. CDR3 nucleotides: TGTGCCTGGAGTAAACCCAACTCTGGGGCCAACGTCCTGACTTTC.

V is TRBV15 and J is TRBJ2-4; TRBD2 matches 7 bases. Germline V gives CDR1 LNHNV, CDR2 YYDKDF (reference sequence). The CDR3 extends over 15 amino acids. Trimming removed 5 bases from V and 1 base from J; junction bases left unmatched: 5. CDR3: CATSWGGGAKNIQYF. CDR3 bases: TGTGCCACCAGCTGGGGGGGAGGGGCCAAAAACATTCAGTACTTC.

The chain uses TRBV15 and TRBJ1-2, with TRBD1 matching over 8 bases. Germline CDR1 is LNHNV and CDR2 is YYDKDF (reference sequence). This CDR3 is 18 amino acids long. V was clipped by 1 base and J by 4 bases; unmatched bases: 14. The CDR3 nucleotides are TGTGCCACCAGCAGAGGGACCCAAGACAGGGGAGGAGGCTATGGCTACACCTTC. Its translation is CATSRGTQDRGGGYGYTF.

J is TRBJ1-5 and V is TRBV4-1, with D tentatively TRBD1 (6 bases). V was cut by 4 bases and J by 2 bases, with 18 bases left in between. CDR3 length: 17 residues. Germline V lookup: CDR1 MGHRA, CDR2 YSYEKL. CDR3 residues: CASSPGVGGAGNQPQHF. The CDR3 coding sequence is TGCGCCAGCAGCCCGGGGGTGGGGGGCGCCGGCAATCAGCCCCAGCATTTT.